Presented here are 32 T cell receptor beta chains from one specimen sequenced in a study of Graves' ophthalmopathy and Graves' hyperthyroidism. The study amplified TCR beta CDR3 regions using RNA transcripts. Amplification began with first-round RT-PCR using HTBI primers, then second-round multiplex PCR was performed. A single record per CDR3 protein comes from TCRdb applying MiXCR to the multiplex PCR reads. The table records roughly 400,000 distinct CDR3 sequences, roughly 18% of them present only once. What was sequenced was peripheral blood. These receptors were taken from a woman younger than 35 with Graves' ophthalmopathy.

This chain connects TRBV6-2 or TRBV6-3 to TRBJ1-1; D might be TRBD1 (5 bases). This CDR3 region has 14 residues. V lost 7 bases, J lost 1 base, and 13 bases lay in between. Germline V gene lookup returns CDR1 MNHEY and CDR2 SVGEGT. The CDR3 DNA is TGTGCCAGCACCGCAGACAGCTCGAACACTGAAGCTTTCTTT. This sequence encodes CASTADSSNTEAFF.

The chain carries TRBV18 and TRBJ1-5; 8 positions agree with TRBD1. The V and J ends lost 2 bases and 2 bases, in that order; junction bases with no gene match: 8. Germline CDR1 reads KGHSH; CDR2 reads LQKENI. The CDR3 covers 17 residues. CDR3 sequence (DNA): TGTGCCAGCTCACCATCTACCGGGACAGGCCGCAATCAGCCCCAGCATTTT. Protein product: CASSPSTGTGRNQPQHF.

This clonotype was seen ten or more times. This chain connects TRBV10-2 to TRBJ2-5, with 10 bases lining up with TRBD2. This CDR3 contains 16 residues. With V trimmed by 0 bases and J by 5 bases, 6 bases remained unmatched. Germline values: CDR1 WSHSY, CDR2 SAAADI. CDR3 loop: CASSESSGRAYETQYF. The CDR3 DNA sequence: TGCGCCAGCAGTGAGTCGAGCGGGAGGGCTTACGAGACCCAGTACTTC.

Ten or more counts support this clonotype. CDR3 in DNA: TGTGCCAGCAGTTACTCGAGAGGGGGCCTCAGGAATCAGCCCCAGCATTTT. Encoded protein: CASSYSRGGLRNQPQHF. V gene TRBV6-2 or TRBV6-3 combines with J gene TRBJ1-5, with 7 bases lining up with TRBD1. Looked up from germline, CDR1 is MNHEY and CDR2 is SVGEGT. The CDR3 totals 17 residues. Losses at the gene ends were 0 bases for V and 4 bases for J; bases not matched to a gene: 9.

At least ten counts were recorded for this clonotype. This rearrangement joins TRBV14 to TRBJ2-7; D perhaps matches TRBD1 (6 bases). Trimming removed 0 bases at V and 3 bases at J, with 27 bases between. Germline loops: CDR1 SGHDN, CDR2 FVKESK. The CDR3 contains 20 residues. CDR3 in DNA: TGTGCCAGCAGCCAAGAAAGCTTTCGCAGGGGCGCTTTTTCATTCTACGAGCAGTACTTC. Amino acid sequence: CASSQESFRRGAFSFYEQYF.

This clonotype was counted many times. This chain joins TRBV5-4 and TRBJ2-7; 11 nucleotides align to TRBD1. Germline V gene lookup returns CDR1 SGHNT and CDR2 YYREEE (reference sequence). V was clipped by 4 bases and J by 6 bases; unmatched bases: 9. The CDR3 extends over 15 amino acids. CDR3 in DNA: TGTGCCAGCAGCCCGGGGCTGGGACAGGGGGGCGAGCAGTACTTC. It translates to CASSPGLGQGGEQYF.

The chain is built from TRBV28 and TRBJ2-4; 8 positions match TRBD2. Germline CDR1 is MDHEN and CDR2 is SYDVKM. The CDR3 has 15 amino acids. The junction had 7 bases not matched to a gene; V was cut back by 5 bases and J by 4 bases. DNA of the CDR3: TGTGCCAGCAGTCGAAGCGGGAGTGGAAAAAACATTCAGTACTTC. Its protein product is CASSRSGSGKNIQYF.

Ten or more counts support this clonotype. The chain couples TRBV29-1 to TRBJ2-7, with TRBD2 matching over 7 bases. The CDR3 sequence is 12 residues long. Germline loops: CDR1 SQVTM, CDR2 ANQGSEA. V lost 6 bases and J lost 12; bases outside the gene matches: 14. In DNA form, the CDR3 reads TGCAGCGTCCGCCAGGCGGCGGGAGACATGTACTTC. Its protein is CSVRQAAGDMYF.

This rearrangement joins TRBV11-2 to TRBJ1-2, with 7 bases identical to TRBD1. The CDR3 totals 14 residues. V lost 3 bases and J lost 7; bases outside the gene matches: 8. CDR1 is SGHAT and CDR2 is FQNNGV in the germline V gene. In DNA, the CDR3 is TGTGCCAGCAGCTTTACAGGGGAGTTGGGTGGCTACACCTTC. Its protein product is CASSFTGELGGYTF.

The chain is built from TRBV10-3 and TRBJ1-5; TRBD1 agrees at 8 bases. With 10 bases clipped from V and 0 bases from J, the junction kept 8 bases outside the gene matches. This CDR3 spans 15 amino acids. CDR1 and CDR2 from the germline V gene are ENHRY and SYGVKD. CDR3 in amino acids: CATWTGPSSNQPQHF. The CDR3 DNA reads as TGTGCCACCTGGACAGGGCCCAGTAGCAATCAGCCCCAGCATTTT.

This clonotype appeared many times. The genes are TRBV5-1 and TRBJ2-7; D is possibly TRBD2 (5 bases). Trimming removed 6 bases at V and 4 bases at J, with 14 bases between. The CDR3 extends over 13 amino acids. From germline, CDR1 is SGHRS and CDR2 YFSETQ. This CDR3 reads CASTERSGYEQYF. The CDR3, as DNA: TGCGCCAGCACCGAACGGTCGGGATACGAGCAGTACTTC.

Ten or more counts support this clonotype. The V call is TRBV11-2, the J call TRBJ2-5; the D gene is possibly TRBD2 (5 bases). The CDR3 loop spans 14 amino acids. Germline V gene sequence: CDR1 SGHAT, CDR2 FQNNGV. With 3 bases removed from V and 3 bases from J, the gap between germline ends came to 11 bases. The CDR3 sequence: CASSFTWRKETQYF. The CDR3 DNA reads as TGTGCCAGCAGCTTCACCTGGAGGAAAGAGACCCAGTACTTC.

This clonotype was seen ten or more times. The V and J genes are TRBV24-1 and TRBJ2-2; TRBD1 or TRBD2 may be the D gene (5 bases each). This CDR3 has 16 residues. The germline CDR1 and CDR2 sequences are KGHDR and SFDVKD. Trimming removed 2 bases from V and 6 bases from J, with 15 bases in between. CDR3 loop: CATSDYGQSRAGELFF. The CDR3 DNA is TGTGCCACCAGTGATTACGGACAATCGAGGGCCGGGGAGCTGTTTTTT.

The table lists this clonotype with many counts. This chain joins TRBV6-2 or TRBV6-3 and TRBJ2-2; 7 bases match TRBD1. CDR3 length equals 15 residues. Germline assignment: CDR1 MNHEY and CDR2 SVGEGT. Trimming took 2 bases from V and 4 from J; bases not matched to a gene: 4. In nucleotides, the CDR3 is TGTGCCAGCAGTTACAGACAGGGTCTCACCGGGGAGCTGTTTTTT. Its protein is CASSYRQGLTGELFF.

This clonotype was observed many times. The genes are TRBV6-2 or TRBV6-3 and TRBJ2-7; the match to TRBD2 covers 9 bases. There are 16 residues in the CDR3. Trimming removed 2 bases from V and 3 bases from J; junction bases left unmatched: 8. Looked up from germline, CDR1 is MNHEY and CDR2 is SVGEGT. The CDR3 is CASSYGLAGARYEQYF. CDR3 nucleotide sequence: TGTGCCAGCAGTTACGGTTTAGCGGGAGCCCGCTACGAGCAGTACTTC.

The V gene is TRBV30, the J gene TRBJ2-7; D not resolved. Trimming took 1 base from V and 6 from J, leaving 7 bases between them. CDR3 length: 11 amino acids. CDR1 and CDR2 (germline): GTSNPN, SVGIG (reference sequence). CDR3 amino acids: CAWSGWTEQYF. The CDR3 DNA sequence: TGTGCCTGGAGTGGATGGACCGAGCAGTACTTC.

In its sample, this clonotype was seen many times. The chain recombines TRBV28 with TRBJ2-2, with TRBD1 matching over 9 bases. Germline lookup yields CDR1 MDHEN and CDR2 SYDVKM. This CDR3 comprises 17 residues. With V trimmed by 0 bases and J by 1 base, 3 bases remained unmatched. The CDR3 region has the DNA TGTGCCAGCAGTTTATGGGACAGGGGATTGAACACCGGGGAGCTGTTTTTT. Translation: CASSLWDRGLNTGELFF.

This clonotype was seen repeatedly, ten times or more. The gene calls are TRBV7-2 and TRBJ1-5; D gene uncertain. V lost 5 bases to trimming and J lost 7 bases, with 12 bases between them. The CDR3 runs 13 residues. CDR1 is SGHTA, CDR2 FQGNSA, per germline. In nucleotides, the CDR3 is TGTGCCAGCAGCCAGGAGTCGGGGCAGCCCCAGCATTTT. It is translated as CASSQESGQPQHF.

This clonotype showed up many times. The chain is built from TRBV7-3 and TRBJ2-2; D uncertain. Germline-derived CDR1 and CDR2 are SGHTA and FQGTGA. Trimming removed 1 base from V and 6 bases from J, with 3 bases in between. This CDR3 is built from 12 residues. The chain's CDR3 is CASSLKPGELFF. For the CDR3, the DNA is TGTGCCAGCAGCTTAAAACCCGGGGAGCTGTTTTTT.

This clonotype was detected only a few times. The chain joins TRBV12-3 or TRBV12-4 to TRBJ2-5, with D possibly matching TRBD1 (6 bases). The CDR3 runs to 15 residues. Trimming took off 6 bases at V and 2 bases at J, with 16 bases between the two ends. The CDR3 here is CASSHEQGGQETQYF. CDR3 nucleotides: TGTGCCAGCAGCCACGAACAGGGTGGGCAAGAGACCCAGTACTTC.

This clonotype was counted ten times or more. The V call is TRBV7-2, the J call TRBJ1-2, with no clear D. Trimming took 5 bases from V and 5 from J, leaving 9 bases between them. The CDR3 runs to 12 residues. The germline gives CDR1 SGHTA, CDR2 FQGNSA. The CDR3 nucleotides read TGTGCCAGCAGCGCCCTCGGTTATGGCTACACCTTC. Protein sequence: CASSALGYGYTF.

This clonotype has at least ten counts. This chain connects TRBV28 to TRBJ1-5, with a weak D call TRBD1 (6 bases). This CDR3 comprises 14 residues. The ends were cut back, 5 bases at V and 2 bases at J, with 10 bases in the middle. The germline gives CDR1 MDHEN, CDR2 SYDVKM. The CDR3 DNA is TGTGCCAGCAGTACACAGGGTGGCAATCAGCCCCAGCATTTT. This sequence encodes CASSTQGGNQPQHF.

The chain combines TRBV6-1 with TRBJ1-1; D is undetermined. Germline lookup yields CDR1 MNHNS and CDR2 SASEGT. Trimming cost V 6 bases and J 1 base, with 9 bases left between them. The CDR3 length is 13 residues. CDR3 DNA sequence: TGTGCCAGCAGGGTAGGACGGAACACTGAAGCTTTCTTT. Translating gives CASRVGRNTEAFF.

This clonotype has a count of ten or more. The chain employs TRBV20-1 and TRBJ1-2, with 9 bases that match TRBD1. Germline CDR1 reads DFQATT; CDR2 reads SNEGSKA (reference sequence). The CDR3 runs 19 residues. V shed 3 bases, J shed 2 bases, and the junction held 19 bases outside the gene matches. The CDR3 DNA reads TGCAGTGCTAGCGCACCCTACGGGACAGGGTTGGGGCAAAACTATGGCTACACCTTC. Encoded protein: CSASAPYGTGLGQNYGYTF.

The sample holds many counts of this clonotype. V usage is TRBV29-1 and J usage is TRBJ2-2, with D perhaps being TRBD1 or TRBD2 (5 bases each). V was pared by 7 bases and J by 7 bases, with 16 bases between. CDR3 length equals 13 residues. Germline V gene data show CDR1 as SQVTM and CDR2 as ANQGSEA. DNA of the CDR3: TGCAGCGGGGGACGTACCGGCGTCGGGGAGCTGTTTTTT. It specifies CSGGRTGVGELFF.

This clonotype has ten or more counts. The CDR3 spells CASRSTGYPSYEQYF. The CDR3 region has the DNA TGTGCCAGCAGGTCCACAGGGTATCCCTCCTACGAGCAGTACTTC. The chain is built from TRBV7-2 and TRBJ2-7; D perhaps matches TRBD1 (6 bases). The CDR3 sequence is 15 residues long. Germline V gene data show CDR1 as SGHTA and CDR2 as FQGNSA. V was pared by 6 bases and J by 0 bases, with 15 bases between.

In this sample, this clonotype turned up many times. For the CDR3, the DNA is TGTGCCAGCGAAATTATTCAGGGAGAGACCCAGTACTTC. Translated, it gives CASEIIQGETQYF. The chain joins TRBV6-1 to TRBJ2-5; possibly TRBD1 for D (5 bases). Looked up from germline, CDR1 is MNHNS and CDR2 is SASEGT. The CDR3 has 13 amino acids. V was pared by 8 bases and J by 4 bases, with 14 bases between.

This clonotype appeared many times. The rearrangement links TRBV6-2 or TRBV6-3 to TRBJ1-5; TRBD1 matches 7 bases. Germline V gives CDR1 MNHEY, CDR2 SVGEGT. J lost 1 base, V lost 0 bases, and 6 bases had no gene match. The CDR3 totals 17 residues. The CDR3 region has the DNA TGTGCCAGCAGTTACTCGCGACAGGGCGTGAGCAATCAGCCCCAGCATTTT. Its protein is CASSYSRQGVSNQPQHF.

The chain couples TRBV6-5 to TRBJ2-7; 8 bases map to TRBD1. Losses at the gene ends were 5 bases for V and 6 bases for J; bases not matched to a gene: 6. This CDR3 has 13 residues. Per the germline V gene, CDR1 is MNHEY and CDR2 is SVGAGI. Written as DNA, the CDR3 is TGTGCCAGCAGTAGCCGGACAGGGCTCGAGCAGTACTTC. It translates to CASSSRTGLEQYF.

This clonotype was seen repeatedly, ten times or more. The genes are TRBV20-1 and TRBJ2-7, with 13 nucleotides matching TRBD2. There are 15 residues in the CDR3. Germline V CDR1 and CDR2: DFQATT, SNEGSKA (reference sequence). The V and J ends lost 5 bases and 3 bases, in that order; junction bases with no gene match: 7. For the CDR3, the DNA is TGCAGTGCTCGCCGACTAGCGGGGGGCATCTACGAGCAGTACTTC. It encodes CSARRLAGGIYEQYF.

This clonotype was found many times. This chain links TRBV19 with TRBJ1-1; no reliable D call. CDR1 LNHDA and CDR2 SQIVND come from the germline V gene (reference sequence). Trimming left V 4 bases short and J 0 bases short, with 6 bases between. This CDR3 is 13 amino acids long. The CDR3 coding sequence is TGTGCCAGTAGTACGGTAATGAACACTGAAGCTTTCTTT. It encodes CASSTVMNTEAFF.

This clonotype was detected ten times or more. The chain combines TRBV4-3 with TRBJ1-1; possible D gene TRBD1, 5 bases. Germline CDR1 LGHNA, CDR2 YSLEER. Trimming took off 1 base at V and 1 base at J, with 10 bases between the two ends. The CDR3 totals 15 residues. The CDR3 is CASSQGWGSNTEAFF. The DNA of the CDR3 is TGCGCCAGCAGCCAAGGGTGGGGCTCGAACACTGAAGCTTTCTTT.